Only a few counts were recorded for the clone carrying this TCR beta chain. These data originate in a study of T-cell memory formation after mild COVID-19. TCRdb re-analysed the 5' RACE reads in MiXCR, keeping a single row per CDR3 protein. The repertoire holds some 300,000 distinct CDR3 sequences, with roughly 20% as singletons. Sequenced sample: PBMCs or a T cell subset sorted from them (not recorded which). This receptor was identified in a man aged 18 to 35 who had mild COVID-19 (a few samples of this study predate the infection). Cell type and time point are not known.

In nucleotides, the CDR3 is TGCAGCGTTGAATGGGAGACCCAGTACTTC. Protein product: CSVEWETQYF. The gene calls are TRBV29-1 and TRBJ2-5; D remains ambiguous. The V and J ends lost 2 bases and 5 bases respectively, with 3 bases between them. The germline CDR1 and CDR2 sequences are SQVTM and ANQGSEA. The CDR3 is 10 amino acids.